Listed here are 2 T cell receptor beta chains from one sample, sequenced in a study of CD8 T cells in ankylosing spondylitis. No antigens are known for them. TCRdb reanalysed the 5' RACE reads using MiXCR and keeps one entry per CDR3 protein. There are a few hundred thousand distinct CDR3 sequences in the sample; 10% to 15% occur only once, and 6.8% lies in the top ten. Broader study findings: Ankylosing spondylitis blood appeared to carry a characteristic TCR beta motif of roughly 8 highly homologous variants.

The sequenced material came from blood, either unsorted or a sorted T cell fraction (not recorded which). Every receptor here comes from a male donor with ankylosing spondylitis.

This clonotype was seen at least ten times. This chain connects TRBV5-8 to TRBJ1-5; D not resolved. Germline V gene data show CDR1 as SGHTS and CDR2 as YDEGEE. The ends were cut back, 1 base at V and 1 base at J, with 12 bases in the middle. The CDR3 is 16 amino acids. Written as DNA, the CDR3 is TGTGCCAGCAGCTTGTCAGGACCTGGGAGCAATCAGCCCCAGCATTTT. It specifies CASSLSGPGSNQPQHF.

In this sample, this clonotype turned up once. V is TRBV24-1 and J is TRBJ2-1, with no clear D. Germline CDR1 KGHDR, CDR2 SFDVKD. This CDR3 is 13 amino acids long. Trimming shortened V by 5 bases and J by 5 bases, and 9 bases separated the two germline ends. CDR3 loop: CATSVPINNEQFF. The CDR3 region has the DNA TGTGCCACCAGTGTCCCTATAAACAATGAGCAGTTCTTC.